The next 29 T cell receptor beta chains were all read from a single sample in a study of human T cells and chemical hapten exposure. Time point denoted: patch test 2, 6 weeks after DPC sensitization. Regarding treatment: therapeutic diphenylcyclopropenone sensitization with weekly scalp DPC. MiXCR, applied by TCRdb to the RACE reads, yields one record per CDR3 protein. The table includes about 380,000 distinct CDR3 sequences, 6% to 7% detected once. Sequenced here: whole blood, sampled in connection with sensitization to the hapten diphenylcyclopropenone (DPC). The origin of the receptors is a woman younger than 30 with alopecia areata. Some clones in this sample may be carry-over from other donors' samples.

The gene calls are TRBV28 and TRBJ2-7; 8 positions match TRBD2. Germline loops: CDR1 MDHEN, CDR2 SYDVKM. This CDR3 is 15 amino acids long. V was pared by 5 bases and J by 0 bases, with 6 bases of the junction left unmatched. The CDR3 here is CASSPYGGVSYEQYF. The CDR3 DNA follows: TGTGCCAGCAGTCCCTACGGGGGGGTCTCCTACGAGCAGTACTTC.

In its sample, this clonotype was seen a few times. The V gene is TRBV4-3, the J gene TRBJ2-1, with 12 bases aligning to TRBD2. Trimming at V came to 0 bases and at J to 4 bases, leaving 7 bases not matched to a gene. This CDR3 has 18 amino acids. In germline, CDR1 is LGHNA, CDR2 YSLEER. CDR3 sequence: CASSQDALAGGLYNEQFF. The DNA for the CDR3 is TGCGCCAGCAGCCAAGATGCCCTAGCGGGGGGGCTATACAATGAGCAGTTCTTC.

This clonotype was counted between two and nine times. The CDR3 reads CASSFIQGGGNTIYF. In DNA form, the CDR3 reads TGTGCCAGCAGTTTTATACAGGGTGGTGGAAACACCATATATTTT. V usage is TRBV28 and J usage is TRBJ1-3, with D perhaps TRBD1 (6 bases). V shed 3 bases and J shed 3 bases, with 12 bases lying between them. This CDR3 region has 15 residues. The V gene's germline CDR1 is MDHEN and CDR2 SYDVKM. Together with reference TRBV28 and TRBJ1-3, the CDR3 gives the full variable domain: DVKVTQSSRYLVKRTGEKVFLECVQDMDHENMFWYRQDPGLGLRLIYFSYDVKMKEKGDIPEGYSVSREKKERFSLILESASTNQTSMYLCASSFIQGGGNTIYFGEGSWLTVV.

This clonotype was seen many times. V usage is TRBV29-1 and J usage is TRBJ1-1; a possible D gene is TRBD1 (5 bases). Trimming left V 5 bases short and J 8 bases short, with 12 bases between. This CDR3 has 11 residues. The germline V gene has CDR1 SQVTM and CDR2 ANQGSEA. The CDR3 coding sequence is TGCAGCGTTTTCTGGGCAGGGGAAGCTTTCTTT. Protein: CSVFWAGEAFF.

This clonotype occurred many times. This sequence joins TRBV7-2 and TRBJ2-7; 7 bases map to TRBD1. Per germline, CDR1 SGHTA and CDR2 FQGNSA. V was pared by 5 bases and J by 3 bases, with 7 bases of the junction left unmatched. This CDR3 has 14 residues. DNA for the CDR3: TGTGCCAGCAGCCCCGGGACAGCGTACTACGAGCAGTACTTC. Its translation is CASSPGTAYYEQYF.

This clonotype was observed many times. The V call is TRBV20-1, the J call TRBJ2-1; perhaps TRBD1 as D (5 bases). The CDR3 length is 13 residues. V lost 6 bases and J 4 bases, leaving 13 bases between the germline ends. The germline V gene has CDR1 DFQATT and CDR2 SNEGSKA (reference sequence). CDR3: CSAGGASYNEQFF. In nucleotides, the CDR3 is TGCAGTGCCGGTGGGGCCTCGTACAATGAGCAGTTCTTC.

The V gene is TRBV4-1, the J gene TRBJ2-1; maybe TRBD1 (6 bases). The CDR3 has 17 residues. CDR1 MGHRA and CDR2 YSYEKL come from the germline V gene. V lost 3 bases and J 0 bases, leaving 15 bases between the germline ends. CDR3 protein: CASSHLSTGSSYNEQFF. DNA for the CDR3: TGCGCCAGCAGCCATCTCTCCACAGGGAGCTCCTACAATGAGCAGTTCTTC.

This clonotype came up many times. V gene TRBV28 combines with J gene TRBJ1-1, with 7 positions matching TRBD1. V lost 2 bases, J lost 3 bases, and 3 bases stayed unmatched. The CDR3 is made up of 14 amino acids. CDR1 and CDR2 from the germline V gene are MDHEN and SYDVKM. The CDR3 region has the DNA TGTGCCAGCAGTTTACGGGACAGTTACACTGAAGCTTTCTTT. This translates into CASSLRDSYTEAFF.

This clonotype showed up many times. The V gene is TRBV18, the J gene TRBJ1-2; 7 positions match TRBD1. Germline CDR1 is KGHSH and CDR2 is LQKENI. The V gene end was trimmed by 3 bases and the J gene end by 3 bases; junction bases not matched to a gene: 7. The CDR3 extends over 15 amino acids. The CDR3 region is CASSPVQGDDYGYTF. The CDR3, as DNA: TGTGCCAGCTCACCTGTTCAGGGGGATGACTATGGCTACACCTTC. Variable domain in full (rest from reference TRBV18 and TRBJ1-2): NAGVMQNPRHLVRRRGQEARLRCSPMKGHSHVYWYRQLPEEGLKFMVYLQKENIIDESGMPKERFSAEFPKEGPSILRIQQVVRGDSAAYFCASSPVQGDDYGYTFGSGTRLTVV.

At least ten counts were recorded for this clonotype. This sequence joins TRBV6-1 and TRBJ2-1, with 7 bases that match TRBD1. Germline CDR1 is MNHNS and CDR2 is SASEGT. This CDR3 comprises 13 residues. V was clipped by 7 bases and J by 7 bases; unmatched bases: 7. In DNA form, the CDR3 reads TGTGCCAGCACTCTGACAGGGAGTAATGAGCAGTTCTTC. Translating it yields CASTLTGSNEQFF.

This chain joins TRBV6-1 and TRBJ2-1; the D gene could be TRBD1 or TRBD2 (5 bases each). The CDR3 sequence is 15 residues long. V shed 4 bases and J shed 8 bases, with 18 bases lying between them. Germline loops: CDR1 MNHNS, CDR2 SASEGT. In DNA form, the CDR3 reads TGTGCCAGCAGTGCCTCGGGACGGGGCTTCGATGAGCAGTTCTTC. Residues: CASSASGRGFDEQFF.

A note on this clonotype: Sequence at one end of the junction differs from germline and may be a read error. The chain is built from TRBV12-5 and TRBJ1-2; D unclear. CDR3 size: 11 residues. CDR1 LGHNT and CDR2 FRNRAP come from the germline V gene. CDR3 sequence (DNA): TGTGCTAGTGGTTCTTCAGGCGTACAAGCCTTC. Protein product: CASGSSGVQAF.

This clonotype was seen ten or more times. A junction boundary mismatches the germline segment, possibly from a read error. This sequence joins TRBV6-1 and TRBJ1-5, with TRBD1 as a possible D gene (5 bases). Germline V CDR1 and CDR2: MNHNS, SASEGT. This CDR3 comprises 11 residues. As DNA, the CDR3 is TGTGCCAGCAGTGAGAATTATAAGGGACTATTT. Translating gives CASSENYKGLF.

The chain employs TRBV6-5 and TRBJ2-3, with a tentative D call TRBD2 (5 bases). The CDR3 is 14 residues long. Germline V gene lookup returns CDR1 MNHEY and CDR2 SVGAGI. Deletions cut 8 bases from V and 2 bases from J, with 14 bases between. The CDR3 region has the DNA TGTGCCAGCGCCGGGGTCTGGGCCACAGATACGCAGTATTTT. Amino acid sequence: CASAGVWATDTQYF.

At least ten counts were recorded for this clonotype. The CDR3 here is CASSGTENIQYF. In nucleotides, the CDR3 is TGTGCCAGCAGTGGGACAGAAAACATTCAGTACTTC. The chain combines TRBV12-3 or TRBV12-4 with TRBJ2-4, with 7 bases aligning to TRBD1. The CDR3 length is 12 residues. V was clipped by 5 bases and J by 5 bases; unmatched bases: 0.

This clonotype was detected many times. The J gene is TRBJ1-5, the V gene TRBV12-3 or TRBV12-4; perhaps TRBD1 as D (6 bases). V was cut by 6 bases and J by 5 bases, with 11 bases left in between. The CDR3 loop spans 13 amino acids. Here the CDR3 DNA reads TGTGCCAGCAGCAAACAGGGTGATCAGCCCCAGCATTTT. Translated: CASSKQGDQPQHF.

Written as DNA, the CDR3 is TGTGCCAGCAGCCCAAAAACCCCTGGAGGCTACACCTTC. Translation: CASSPKTPGGYTF. This sequence joins TRBV7-9 and TRBJ1-2; no definite D call. Germline V lookup: CDR1 SEHNR, CDR2 FQNEAQ (reference sequence). This CDR3 has 13 residues. V shed 5 bases and J shed 8 bases, with 15 bases lying between them.

This clonotype was found a few times. J is TRBJ1-5 and V is TRBV20-1, with D possibly TRBD1 on 6 matching bases. This CDR3 is built from 14 residues. V was cut by 3 bases and J by 4 bases, with 13 bases left in between. Germline CDR1 and CDR2: DFQATT and SNEGSKA (reference sequence). For the CDR3, the DNA is TGCAGTGCTAGGCCAGGGGCCACTAATCAGCCCCAGCATTTT. As protein: CSARPGATNQPQHF.

In this sample, this clonotype turned up many times. The chain employs TRBV6-2 or TRBV6-3 and TRBJ1-5, with 7 bases matching TRBD1. The trim removed 5 bases at V and 6 bases at J, leaving 10 bases unmatched. Germline CDR1 is MNHEY and CDR2 is SVGEGT. The CDR3 is made up of 15 amino acids. CDR3 sequence: CASSPGQTMGQPQHF. In nucleotides, the CDR3 is TGTGCCAGCAGTCCGGGACAGACGATGGGTCAGCCCCAGCATTTT.

The chain links TRBV3-1 to TRBJ1-1; 7 positions match TRBD1. CDR3 length equals 12 residues. The germline gives CDR1 LGHDT, CDR2 YNNKEL (reference sequence). The V segment lost 7 bases and the J segment 8 bases; nucleotides outside the gene matches: 7. The CDR3 sequence is CASKDWDSEAFF. The CDR3 DNA is TGTGCCAGCAAGGATTGGGACAGCGAAGCTTTCTTT.

This clonotype was found a few times. V and J are TRBV6-5 and TRBJ2-3; 9 nucleotides align to TRBD2. Germline V lookup: CDR1 MNHEY, CDR2 SVGAGI. The ends lost 2 bases at V and 5 bases at J; junction bases unmatched: 5. The CDR3 covers 15 residues. CDR3 protein: CASSYRGGAGDTQYF. The CDR3 coding sequence is TGTGCCAGCAGTTACCGCGGGGGGGCTGGAGATACGCAGTATTTT.

This clonotype occurred a few times. The rearrangement uses TRBV3-1 and TRBJ1-2; D is ambiguous. Germline V gene sequence: CDR1 LGHDT, CDR2 YNNKEL (reference sequence). V dropped 1 base and J dropped 8 bases, with 8 bases sitting between them. This CDR3 is built from 12 residues. Here the CDR3 reads CASSQARLGYTF. CDR3 sequence (DNA): TGTGCCAGCAGCCAAGCCAGATTAGGCTACACCTTC.

The sample holds a few counts of this clonotype. The rearrangement links TRBV12-3 or TRBV12-4 to TRBJ1-6, with D possibly matching TRBD1 (6 bases). The CDR3 loop spans 17 amino acids. Deletions cut 5 bases from V and 5 bases from J, with 19 bases between. The CDR3 is CASSASTGTPDNSPLHF. In DNA, the CDR3 is TGTGCCAGCAGTGCAAGTACCGGGACACCCGATAATTCACCCCTCCACTTT.

The count of this clonotype is one. The chain carries TRBV28 and TRBJ2-4; D remains ambiguous. CDR3 size: 12 residues. V lost 7 bases and J 1 base, leaving 5 bases between the germline ends. The germline V gene encodes CDR1 MDHEN and CDR2 SYDVKM. In DNA, the CDR3 is TGTGCCAGCAAGGAGGCCAAAAACATTCAGTACTTC. It is translated as CASKEAKNIQYF.

This clonotype was observed at least ten times. The chain employs TRBV10-3 and TRBJ1-3; 7 nucleotides agree with TRBD1. This CDR3 is built from 15 residues. V shed 2 bases and J 4 bases; nucleotides not matched to a gene: 5. Germline V gives CDR1 ENHRY, CDR2 SYGVKD. The CDR3 bases are TGTGCCATCAGTGAGCATACAGGGGCGGGAAACACCATATATTTT. Translating it yields CAISEHTGAGNTIYF.

In this sample, this clonotype turned up a few times. The rearrangement uses TRBV7-9 and TRBJ2-1; TRBD2 matches at 15 bases. The CDR3 contains 16 residues. Trimming cost V 5 bases and J 8 bases; bases outside gene matches: 7. CDR1 and CDR2 (germline): SEHNR, FQNEAQ (reference sequence). The CDR3 DNA is TGTGCCAGCAGCCTTGGGACTAGCGGGGGGCAGGATGAGCAGTTCTTC. Translating gives CASSLGTSGGQDEQFF.

The gene calls are TRBV4-3 and TRBJ2-3; D is perhaps TRBD2 (5 bases). The V gene's germline CDR1 is LGHNA and CDR2 YSLEER. CDR3 length equals 14 residues. Trimming left V 2 bases short and J 6 bases short, with 12 bases between. The CDR3 DNA reads TGCGCCAGCAGCCAAACGTTACTAGGGGATACGCAGTATTTT. It codes for CASSQTLLGDTQYF.

This sequence joins TRBV5-1 and TRBJ2-2; D ambiguous. Between the trimmed V and J ends, which lost 0 bases and 7 bases, there was a span of 10 bases. Germline values: CDR1 SGHRS, CDR2 YFSETQ. The CDR3 extends over 14 amino acids. CDR3 DNA: TGCGCCAGCAGCTTGGGGCTTGCATACGGGGAGCTGTTTTTT. Amino acid sequence: CASSLGLAYGELFF.

The rearrangement joins TRBV28 to TRBJ1-2; the D gene is possibly TRBD1 (5 bases). Germline V gene sequence: CDR1 MDHEN, CDR2 SYDVKM. The V gene lost 5 bases and the J gene lost 4 bases, with 14 bases spanning the gap. This CDR3 contains 14 residues. The CDR3 DNA reads as TGTGCCAGCAGTCCCGTCCAGGGCTCCTATGGCTACACCTTC. This encodes CASSPVQGSYGYTF.